These 29 T cell receptor beta chains were sequenced from one sample in a study of blood T cell repertoires in COVID-19. The protocol was immunoSEQ multiplex PCR, while the TCRdb copy is restricted to in-frame clones and leaves out a portion. Of 200,000 to 250,000 clones in the sample, around 86% were seen once. Sequences were obtained from PBMCs or T cells enriched from blood (not recorded which). All receptors derive from a man aged 25 to 40 in a cohort exposed to, infected with or recovered from COVID-19 (not recorded which).

This clone was observed a handful of times. The chain links TRBV5-6 to TRBJ1-4; D might be TRBD1 (5 bases). From germline, CDR1 is SGHDT and CDR2 YYEEEE. The CDR3 consists of 15 residues. The V end lost 5 bases, the J end lost 4 bases, and 15 bases lay between the germline ends. Here the CDR3 reads CASRVWGALNEKLFF. The CDR3 coding sequence is TGTGCCAGCAGGGTCTGGGGCGCCCTTAATGAAAAACTGTTTTTT.

The chain combines TRBV9 with TRBJ1-5; TRBD1 agrees at 8 bases. In germline, CDR1 is SGDLS, CDR2 YYNGEE. The ends lost 0 bases at V and 4 bases at J; junction bases unmatched: 3. CDR3 length: 15 residues. The CDR3 nucleotides are TGTGCCAGCAGCGTAGGTCAGGGGGCTAATCAGCCCCAGCATTTT. Protein sequence: CASSVGQGANQPQHF.

The V and J genes are TRBV7-6 and TRBJ2-3; 10 bases agree with TRBD2. The CDR3 runs to 17 residues. The J segment lost 6 bases and the V segment lost 4 bases, leaving 13 bases of the junction unmatched. Germline CDR1 and CDR2: SGHVS and FNYEAQ. DNA of the CDR3: TGTGCCAGCAGCTCTGATATAGCGGGAGGCCTAATGGATACGCAGTATTTT. Its translation: CASSSDIAGGLMDTQYF.

The J gene is TRBJ2-2, the V gene TRBV5-4; TRBD1 matches 10 bases. Trimming at V came to 8 bases and at J to 4 bases, leaving 5 bases not matched to a gene. The CDR3 consists of 14 residues. The germline V gene encodes CDR1 SGHNT and CDR2 YYREEE (reference sequence). The CDR3 DNA reads as TGTGCCAGTTGGCGGACAGGGGGCACCGGGGAGCTGTTTTTT. This gives the protein CASWRTGGTGELFF.

The chain recombines TRBV2 with TRBJ2-1; 9 nucleotides line up with TRBD1. Germline assignment: CDR1 SNHLY and CDR2 FYNNEI. Trimming cost V 8 bases and J 7 bases; bases outside gene matches: 15. The CDR3 totals 16 residues. The CDR3 DNA follows: TGTGCCAGCCTATTACAGGGGGCGATTCGGTTGAATGAGCAGTTCTTC. It translates to CASLLQGAIRLNEQFF.

The chain is built from TRBV18 and TRBJ1-2; D ambiguous. CDR1 KGHSH and CDR2 LQKENI come from the germline V gene. The CDR3 is 15 amino acids. With 2 bases removed from V and 1 base from J, the gap between germline ends came to 11 bases. The CDR3 region is CASSPVPTDNYGYTF. CDR3 coding DNA: TGTGCCAGCTCACCAGTCCCAACAGATAACTATGGCTACACCTTC. The complete variable domain, with remaining parts taken from reference TRBV18 and TRBJ1-2, reads NAGVMQNPRHLVRRRGQEARLRCSPMKGHSHVYWYRQLPEEGLKFMVYLQKENIIDESGMPKERFSAEFPKEGPSILRIQQVVRGDSAAYFCASSPVPTDNYGYTFGSGTRLTVV.

The CDR3 reads CASSPGGFRNTEAFF. The CDR3, as DNA: TGCGCCAGCAGCCCCGGGGGATTTAGGAACACTGAAGCTTTCTTT. The chain joins TRBV4-1 to TRBJ1-1, with a possible D match to TRBD1 (5 bases). This CDR3 has 15 amino acids. The germline V gene has CDR1 MGHRA and CDR2 YSYEKL. Trimming left V 4 bases short and J 1 base short, with 13 bases between.

This clone was seen a few times. The chain couples TRBV19 to TRBJ2-1; 7 bases are shared with TRBD1. The CDR3 runs to 13 residues. V was pared by 6 bases and J by 8 bases, with 7 bases of the junction left unmatched. CDR1 and CDR2 (germline): LNHDA, SQIVND (reference sequence). As DNA, the CDR3 is TGTGCCAGTAGGCAGGGGGTCGGCGATGAGCAGTTCTTC. It specifies CASRQGVGDEQFF.

This chain links TRBV4-2 with TRBJ1-1; 9 nucleotides agree with TRBD1. The CDR3 runs 15 residues. With V trimmed by 0 bases and J by 5 bases, 4 bases remained unmatched. CDR1 and CDR2 from the germline V gene are LGHNA and YNFKEQ. The CDR3 DNA sequence: TGTGCCAGCAGCCAAGATGACAGGGGGGTGACTGAAGCTTTCTTT. Amino acid sequence: CASSQDDRGVTEAFF.

Here the CDR3 reads CASSIRQGSYGYTF. CDR3 nucleotide sequence: TGTGCCAGTAGTATTCGACAGGGATCGTATGGCTACACCTTC. The V gene is TRBV19, the J gene TRBJ1-2, with 7 bases fitting TRBD1. Per the germline V gene, CDR1 is LNHDA and CDR2 is SQIVND (reference sequence). V gave up 3 bases and J gave up 5 bases; unmatched junction bases: 6. This CDR3 has 14 residues.

This rearrangement joins TRBV6-5 to TRBJ2-2, with D unresolved. The CDR3 is made up of 12 amino acids. The germline V gene has CDR1 MNHEY and CDR2 SVGAGI. The ends were cut back, 6 bases at V and 2 bases at J, with 4 bases in the middle. CDR3 sequence: CASSFNTGELFF. The CDR3 nucleotides read TGTGCCAGCAGCTTTAACACCGGGGAGCTGTTTTTT.

The rearrangement links TRBV5-1 to TRBJ2-1; 11 nucleotides match TRBD1. Trimming at V came to 3 bases and at J to 9 bases, leaving 5 bases not matched to a gene. Germline-derived CDR1 and CDR2 are SGHRS and YFSETQ. The CDR3 spans 14 residues. CDR3 nucleotides: TGCGCCAGCAGCTGGGGACAGGGGGATAGTGAGCAGTTCTTC. This translates into CASSWGQGDSEQFF.

This chain connects TRBV3-1 (or the pseudogene TRBV3-2) to TRBJ1-2; D ambiguous. The germline V gene has CDR1 LGHDT and CDR2 YNNKEL (reference sequence). The CDR3 covers 14 residues. Trimming pared 1 base from V and 4 bases from J, leaving 10 bases between. CDR3 nucleotide sequence: TGTGCCAGCAGCCAAGGTCCGAGCGTCTATGGCTACACCTTC. Translated: CASSQGPSVYGYTF.

The V and J genes are TRBV7-2 and TRBJ1-4, with 7 positions matching TRBD1. The CDR3 consists of 18 residues. V lost 5 bases, J lost 0 bases, and 12 bases stayed unmatched. The germline gives CDR1 SGHTA, CDR2 FQGNSA. CDR3 sequence (DNA): TGTGCCAGCAGCCGCGACAGGGTCGGTAAAACAACTAATGAAAAACTGTTTTTT. This encodes CASSRDRVGKTTNEKLFF.

The chain carries TRBV11-3 and TRBJ2-1; the match to TRBD1 covers 12 bases. The trim removed 5 bases at V and 7 bases at J, leaving 15 bases unmatched. From germline, CDR1 is SGHNT and CDR2 YENEEA. This CDR3 has 18 residues. In nucleotides, the CDR3 is TGTGCCAGCAGCAGCCGGGACAGGGGGCTACGAGAGGGGAATGAGCAGTTCTTC. This encodes CASSSRDRGLREGNEQFF.

Only one count was recorded for this clone. The chain uses TRBV6-2 or TRBV6-3 and TRBJ1-5, with 7 bases aligning to TRBD1. V lost 2 bases and J lost 6; bases outside the gene matches: 10. The CDR3 runs 16 residues. CDR1 and CDR2 from the germline V gene are MNHEY and SVGEGT. Here the CDR3 reads CASSYPDRVGGQPQHF. The DNA of the CDR3 is TGTGCCAGCAGTTACCCCGACAGGGTGGGTGGTCAGCCCCAGCATTTT.

This chain uses TRBV14 with TRBJ1-2; TRBD1 might be the D (6 bases). Trimming took off 3 bases at V and 4 bases at J, with 9 bases between the two ends. The CDR3 is 13 amino acids. Germline V gives CDR1 SGHDN, CDR2 FVKESK. The CDR3 region is CASSHRDTYGYTF. In DNA form, the CDR3 reads TGTGCCAGCAGCCACCGGGACACCTATGGCTACACCTTC.

In its sample, this clone was seen a few times. The J gene is TRBJ2-7, the V gene TRBV6-5; 9 bases map to TRBD2. Germline values: CDR1 MNHEY, CDR2 SVGAGI. With V trimmed by 5 bases and J by 2 bases, 7 bases remained unmatched. The CDR3 extends over 15 amino acids. CDR3 coding DNA: TGTGCCAGCAGTCCTATGCCTAGCGGGACCTACGAGCAGTACTTC. Translating it yields CASSPMPSGTYEQYF.

This clone has a single count. V is TRBV15 and J is TRBJ1-6, with D tentatively TRBD1 (5 bases). Germline CDR1 reads LNHNV; CDR2 reads YYDKDF (reference sequence). This CDR3 is built from 14 residues. Trimming took off 0 bases at V and 10 bases at J, with 10 bases between the two ends. As DNA, the CDR3 is TGTGCCACCAGCAGAGATCAGGGTAACTCACCCCTCCACTTT. Translation gives CATSRDQGNSPLHF.

V and J are TRBV19 and TRBJ1-3, with a possible D match to TRBD1 (5 bases). The V end was cut by 6 bases, the J end by 0 bases, with 12 bases between. Germline values: CDR1 LNHDA, CDR2 SQIVND (reference sequence). The CDR3 runs to 15 residues. The CDR3 region has the DNA TGTGCCAGTAGAAAAACAGGCTCCTCTGGAAACACCATATATTTT. It is translated as CASRKTGSSGNTIYF.

The genes are TRBV4-1 and TRBJ2-1, with 11 bases fitting TRBD2. The V gene end was trimmed by 2 bases and the J gene end by 4 bases; junction bases not matched to a gene: 4. Germline-derived CDR1 and CDR2 are MGHRA and YSYEKL. This CDR3 spans 16 amino acids. The CDR3 is CASSQLTSGVYNEQFF. The DNA of the CDR3 is TGCGCCAGCAGCCAACTGACTAGCGGGGTTTACAATGAGCAGTTCTTC.

The chain links TRBV28 to TRBJ2-7; 7 bases are a match to TRBD1. The ends lost 6 bases at V and 6 bases at J; junction bases unmatched: 14. Germline lookup yields CDR1 MDHEN and CDR2 SYDVKM. The CDR3 totals 15 residues. In DNA form, the CDR3 reads TGTGCCAGCAGCCGTACAGCATCGACAGGGTCCGAGCAGTACTTC. As protein: CASSRTASTGSEQYF.

The rearrangement uses TRBV4-1 and TRBJ2-1, with D perhaps TRBD2 (5 bases). V lost 0 bases and J lost 0, with 12 bases in between. Germline CDR1 reads MGHRA; CDR2 reads YSYEKL. The CDR3 runs 17 residues. The CDR3 nucleotides are TGCGCCAGCAGCCAAGATGGTTTAGGGAGCTCCTACAATGAGCAGTTCTTC. This encodes CASSQDGLGSSYNEQFF.

V is TRBV19 and J is TRBJ1-6; D possibly corresponds to TRBD1 (5 bases). Germline V gives CDR1 LNHDA, CDR2 SQIVND (reference sequence). The CDR3 loop spans 13 amino acids. V was shortened by 1 base and J by 10 bases, with 8 bases between the two germline ends. The CDR3 here is CASSIGGASPLHF. DNA of the CDR3: TGTGCCAGTAGTATAGGGGGCGCATCACCCCTCCACTTT.

The CDR3 sequence is CASSYNKYTQYF. As DNA, the CDR3 is TGTGCCAGCAGTTACAACAAATATACGCAGTATTTT. The chain employs TRBV6-2 or TRBV6-3 and TRBJ2-3; D is undetermined. Germline V gene sequence: CDR1 MNHEY, CDR2 SVGEGT. Trimming cost V 2 bases and J 7 bases, with 7 bases left between them. This CDR3 is built from 12 residues.

The V and J genes are TRBV4-1 and TRBJ2-7, with 9 bases lining up with TRBD2. V was pared by 4 bases and J by 3 bases, with 4 bases of the junction left unmatched. Germline assignment: CDR1 MGHRA and CDR2 YSYEKL. The CDR3 is made up of 14 amino acids. Here the CDR3 DNA reads TGCGCCAGCAGCCTCACTAGCGGGTTCTACGAGCAGTACTTC. Its translation: CASSLTSGFYEQYF.

This clone showed up just once. The chain joins TRBV3-1 (or the pseudogene TRBV3-2) to TRBJ2-1, with 9 bases that match TRBD1. Germline loops: CDR1 LGHDT, CDR2 YNNKEL (reference sequence). CDR3 length: 14 amino acids. V shed 4 bases and J 8 bases; nucleotides not matched to a gene: 6. CDR3 sequence (DNA): TGTGCCAGCAGCCCCCGGGACAGGGTACATGAGCAGTTCTTC. The encoded protein is CASSPRDRVHEQFF.

The chain links TRBV27 to TRBJ2-7; D is perhaps TRBD1 (5 bases). The CDR3 runs to 16 residues. Per germline, CDR1 MNHEY and CDR2 SMNVEV (reference sequence). Trimming removed 2 bases from V and 6 bases from J, with 20 bases in between. The CDR3 sequence: CASSLRSGYGAREQYF. In DNA, the CDR3 is TGTGCCAGCAGTTTACGGTCCGGCTATGGGGCGCGCGAGCAGTACTTC.

This clone came up once. The CDR3 sequence is CASSPTYSSYNEQFF. DNA of the CDR3: TGTGCCAGCAGCCCCACCTACTCCTCCTACAATGAGCAGTTCTTC. This rearrangement joins TRBV6-4 to TRBJ2-1, with unresolved D. CDR3 size: 15 residues. Trimming cost V 6 bases and J 0 bases, with 12 bases left between them. The germline V gene encodes CDR1 MRHNA and CDR2 SNTAGT.